This is a list of T cell receptor beta chains from one sample in a study of shared clonotypes between healthy human individuals. Sequencing was performed with immunoSEQ multiplex PCR; in TCRdb, only in-frame clones are kept and a portion is missing. The table records hundreds of thousands of clones, 74% of them present only once. The sample taken for sequencing was memory CD4+ T cells sorted from blood. The receptor set was obtained from a woman aged 25 to 39 in good health. The CDR3 runs from the conserved cysteine through the conserved F or W. Each record gives: V gene, D gene, clone size, CDR3 length, J gene, CDR3 protein, CDR3 DNA. A D gene is named only where the DNA matches it firmly. Clone size appears in some rows only: once, few, many, or a class for an expanded clone.

>TRBV12-2|-|-|13|TRBJ1-5
CASPVVRLQPQHF
TGTGCAAGTCCCGTAGTCCGGTTGCAGCCCCAGCATTTT
>TRBV10-3|TRBD2|many|14|TRBJ2-7
CAISESREGYEQYF
TGTGCCATCAGTGAGTCGCGGGAGGGCTACGAGCAGTACTTC
>TRBV27|-|-|16|TRBJ2-7
CASSPRMSGFTYEQYF
TGTGCCAGCAGCCCCCGCATGAGCGGGTTTACCTACGAGCAGTACTTC
>TRBV27|TRBD2|once|15|TRBJ2-1
CASSSSGRAYNEQFF
TGTGCCAGCAGTTCTAGCGGGAGGGCCTACAATGAGCAGTTCTTC
>TRBV7-3|TRBD2|-|14|TRBJ2-7
CASSQGGRGYEQYF
TGTGCCAGCAGCCAGGGTGGGAGGGGCTACGAGCAGTACTTC
>TRBV7-2|-|few|14|TRBJ1-3
CASSPTWTGNTIYF
TGTGCCAGCAGCCCCACATGGACTGGAAACACCATATATTTT
>TRBV2|TRBD1|-|15|TRBJ2-5
CASSERAGGGETQYF
TGTGCCAGCAGTGAGAGGGCAGGGGGTGGGGAGACCCAGTACTTC
>TRBV14|TRBD1|once|17|TRBJ1-2
CASSPRQGLRWDYGYTF
TGTGCCAGCAGCCCTAGACAGGGCTTAAGGTGGGACTATGGCTACACCTTC
>TRBV4-1|TRBD2|-|16|TRBJ2-1
CASLAMTSGRGGEQFF
TGCGCCAGCCTCGCAATGACTAGCGGGAGGGGGGGTGAGCAGTTCTTC
>TRBV27|-|once|13|TRBJ2-5
CASSFRQRETQYF
TGTGCCAGCAGTTTCAGACAAAGGGAGACCCAGTACTTC
>TRBV28|-|-|14|TRBJ1-1
CASSSTGLYTEAFF
TGTGCCAGCAGTTCCACAGGGTTGTACACTGAAGCTTTCTTT
>TRBV11-1|-|-|15|TRBJ2-1
CASSLEPGPRPEQFF
TGTGCCAGCAGCTTAGAACCGGGACCCCGCCCAGAGCAGTTCTTC
>TRBV4-1|TRBD2|-|18|TRBJ2-1
CASSQLAGGRTYYNEQFF
TGCGCCAGCAGCCAACTAGCGGGAGGGCGGACATACTACAATGAGCAGTTCTTC
>TRBV5-8|-|-|13|TRBJ1-1
CASSRGTVGEAFF
TGTGCCAGCAGCCGAGGGACGGTCGGTGAAGCTTTCTTT
>TRBV5-1|-|-|14|TRBJ2-3
CASSPSTTTDTQYF
TGCGCCAGCAGTCCGTCGACTACCACAGATACGCAGTATTTT
>TRBV19|-|few|16|TRBJ2-1
CASSYRGQAFYNEQFF
TGTGCCAGTAGTTATCGCGGGCAAGCTTTCTACAATGAGCAGTTCTTC
>TRBV28|-|-|15|TRBJ2-4
CASSFGPAQGNIQYF
TGTGCCAGCAGTTTTGGGCCAGCCCAGGGTAACATTCAGTACTTC
>TRBV2|-|-|15|TRBJ2-2
CATTLGGQDTGELFF
TGTGCCACCACTTTGGGGGGGCAGGACACCGGGGAGCTGTTTTTT
>TRBV4-1|TRBD1|-|17|TRBJ2-7
CASSQELFDRGSYEQYF
TGCGCCAGCAGCCAAGAACTCTTCGACAGGGGTTCCTACGAGCAGTACTTC
>TRBV6-1|TRBD1|-|15|TRBJ1-4
CASSEGDRVGEKLFF
TGTGCCAGCAGTGAGGGAGACAGGGTGGGGGAAAAACTGTTTTTT
>TRBV5-1|-|-|12|TRBJ2-2
CASWGLSGELFF
TGCGCCAGCTGGGGCCTCTCCGGGGAGCTGTTTTTT
>TRBV9|TRBD2|-|16|TRBJ2-3
CASSAVTSGRASTQYF
TGTGCCAGCAGCGCCGTAACTAGCGGGAGGGCCTCGACGCAGTATTTT
>TRBV5-1|-|-|14|TRBJ2-7
CASSLLAGTGEQYF
TGCGCCAGCAGCTTGTTGGCAGGGACTGGAGAGCAGTACTTC
>TRBV2|-|-|18|TRBJ2-7
CASSQGQGWGTSSNEQYF
TGTGCCAGCAGTCAAGGACAGGGATGGGGGACTAGCAGTAACGAGCAGTACTTC
>TRBV11-2|-|-|14|TRBJ2-1
CASSLPLTYNEQFF
TGTGCCAGCAGCTTACCCCTAACCTACAATGAGCAGTTCTTC
>TRBV11-2|-|once|14|TRBJ2-7
CASSPAGRPWEQYF
TGTGCCAGCAGCCCGGCGGGACGCCCGTGGGAGCAGTACTTC
>TRBV7-7|TRBD2|-|11|TRBJ2-7
CASSPGLAESF
TGTGCCAGCAGCCCCGGACTAGCGGAATCCTTC
>TRBV27|TRBD2|-|17|TRBJ2-7
CASSSFGTSGPSYEQYF
TGTGCCAGCAGTTCCTTCGGGACTAGCGGGCCCTCCTACGAGCAGTACTTC
>TRBV27|-|-|14|TRBJ2-3
CASSFTISTDTQYF
TGTGCCAGCAGTTTTACGATAAGCACAGATACGCAGTATTTT
>TRBV2|TRBD2|few|14|TRBJ2-1
CASSLQGTRGEQFF
TGTGCCAGCAGCCTACAAGGGACTAGGGGAGAGCAGTTCTTC
>TRBV6-4|-|-|15|TRBJ2-2
CASSDEVGYTGELFF
TGTGCCAGCAGTGACGAGGTAGGTTACACCGGGGAGCTGTTTTTT
>TRBV9|-|-|15|TRBJ1-1
CASSPRGGKNTEAFF
TGTGCCAGCAGCCCCCGGGGGGGGAAAAACACTGAAGCTTTCTTT
>TRBV7-2|-|-|16|TRBJ1-5
CASSSVGVGSNQPQHF
TGTGCCAGCAGCTCTGTCGGGGTAGGTAGCAATCAGCCCCAGCATTTT
>TRBV11-2|TRBD1|-|16|TRBJ2-1
CASSPTRGSSYNEQFF
TGTGCCAGCAGCCCCACCAGGGGGAGCTCCTACAATGAGCAGTTCTTC
>TRBV4-1|TRBD2|-|19|TRBJ2-1
CASSQGGLAGGSSYNEQFF
TGCGCCAGCAGCCAAGGGGGACTAGCGGGAGGGAGCTCCTACAATGAGCAGTTCTTC
>TRBV7-7|TRBD2|-|16|TRBJ2-7
CASSPFTSENSYEQYF
TGTGCCAGCAGCCCCTTCACTAGCGAGAATTCCTACGAGCAGTACTTC
>TRBV2|TRBD1|-|16|TRBJ1-5
CASRARQGAGNQPQHF
TGTGCCAGCAGGGCTAGACAGGGGGCAGGCAATCAGCCCCAGCATTTT
>TRBV19|-|-|15|TRBJ1-5
CASSLAQAWGQPQHF
TGTGCCAGTAGCCTAGCCCAGGCGTGGGGCCAGCCCCAGCATTTT
>TRBV28|TRBD1|once|14|TRBJ2-7
CASSFVGQDYEQYF
TGTGCCAGCAGTTTTGTAGGACAGGACTACGAGCAGTACTTC
>TRBV5-8|TRBD2|-|17|TRBJ2-5
CASSPGGMSDGTETQYF
TGTGCCAGCAGCCCGGGGGGGATGTCGGACGGCACGGAGACCCAGTACTTC
>TRBV7-3|-|-|12|TRBJ2-7
CASSVDGGEQYF
TGTGCCAGCAGCGTCGATGGGGGCGAGCAGTACTTC
>TRBV6-1|-|many|15|TRBJ2-7
CASSEEDSASYEQYF
TGTGCCAGCAGTGAAGAGGATAGCGCTTCCTACGAGCAGTACTTC
>TRBV18|-|few|14|TRBJ1-1
CASSPLPEDTEAFF
TGTGCCAGCTCACCACTACCCGAGGACACTGAAGCTTTCTTT
>TRBV7-2|TRBD2|-|16|TRBJ2-3
CASSLWTSGDTDTQYF
TGTGCCAGCAGCTTGTGGACTAGCGGGGATACAGATACGCAGTATTTT
>TRBV2|-|-|13|TRBJ1-1
CASSGRPNTEAFF
TGTGCCAGCAGTGGTAGGCCGAACACTGAAGCTTTCTTT
>TRBV11-2|TRBD1|-|14|TRBJ1-4
CASSSLDRAGKLFF
TGTGCCAGCAGCTCATTGGACAGGGCAGGAAAACTGTTTTTT
>TRBV6-6|-|once|13|TRBJ1-2
CASSQGGGKDYTF
TGTGCCAGCAGTCAGGGTGGGGGAAAGGACTACACCTTC
>TRBV6-1|-|few|13|TRBJ2-7
CASSELRGLEQYF
TGTGCCAGCAGTGAACTAAGGGGTCTCGAGCAGTACTTC
>TRBV2|-|-|14|TRBJ2-7
CANIKGTGSHEQYF
TGTGCCAATATTAAGGGGACGGGTTCCCACGAGCAGTACTTC
>TRBV5-1|TRBD2|once|15|TRBJ2-1
CASSVGLAGHNEQFF
TGCGCCAGCAGCGTGGGACTAGCGGGGCACAATGAGCAGTTCTTC
>TRBV7-3|-|-|13|TRBJ1-5
CASSSGWNQPQHF
TGTGCCAGCAGCTCAGGGTGGAATCAGCCCCAGCATTTT